This TCR beta chain was sequenced in a study of regulatory T cells in long-lasting Graves disease (dated by TCRdb to about 2021). Background on the whole study: Newly diagnosed Graves' disease patients had taken antithyroid drugs for less than 3 months. Peripheral blood TCR sequencing and RNA sequencing compared persistent Graves' disease patients with newly diagnosed Graves' disease patients. The study was registered as a clinical trial and conducted in China. TCR sequencing covered some 13 persistent and approximately 20 newly diagnosed Graves' disease patients, some 35 samples in total. Study-wide conclusions, independent of this receptor: Sequencing and analysis were restricted to the TCR beta chain. The small sample size was acknowledged by the authors as a limitation that may reduce accuracy. Persistent disease showed preferential use of TRBV28, TRBJ1-2 and TRBJ2-5, whereas newly diagnosed disease favored TRBV20-1 and TRBJ2-1. The study examined only peripheral blood because the primary lesion, thyroid tissue, could not be accessed. Lower TCR Shannon entropy and fewer highly expanded clones were observed in persistent Graves' disease patients than in newly diagnosed patients, which suggested clonal expansion. Persistent patients shared more public clonotypes among themselves (around 3,000) than newly diagnosed patients did (approximately 970).

Libraries were constructed by multiplex PCR. Sequenced on an Illumina HiSeq 4000. TCR beta libraries were built with iRepertoire HTBI primers and Arm-PCR amplification of CDR3 regions. PCR products were gel purified before sequencing. The published analysis was carried out like this. Gene usage analysis of CDR3 amino acid clonotypes used the roughly 60 TRBV and fewer than 15 TRBJ segments found across samples. COPE and FqMerger were used to merge the filtered high-quality paired reads into contigs. BLAST was used to align contigs to IMGT TRBV, TRBD and TRBJ reference genes, and CDR3 was defined according to IMGT. Highly expanded clones were defined as clonotypes with a frequency above 0.1%. Shannon entropy served as the measure of repertoire diversity, while the Gini coefficient captured V-J evenness. Clonotypes shared by more than one individual were considered public. TCRdb trimmed public reads at Q25 via fastp, called clones via MiXCR and kept in-frame beta chains. Every distinct CDR3 protein forms one entry, paired with its most common genes and DNA. TCRdb, not the original authors, processed these V and J calls. Here the sample has about 620,000 distinct CDR3 sequences; under 20% occur a single time. The top ten clones comprise more than 15% of the sample.

Interpreted using the paper, the time point label stands for: newly diagnosed GD, antithyroid drugs for less than 3 months. For both TCR sequencing and RNA sequencing, RNA was extracted from PBMCs using TRIzol. The diagnosis of Graves' disease followed American Thyroid Association guidelines. Recruitment of patients was carried out at an endocrinology department in Xi'an, China. Each patient gave about 8.1 milliliters of peripheral blood, collected in an EDTA anticoagulant tube. Ficoll Paque Plus density gradient separation was used to isolate PBMCs, and no additional T cell sorting was done. An Agilent 2100 Bioanalyzer and agarose gel were used to check RNA quality, while a NanoDrop 2000 measured RNA concentration. Comment on this clonotype: The specificity of this receptor is unknown. It has no much larger one-base neighbor in the sample; base qualities were not kept.

From V the trimming removes 3 bases and from J it removes 5 bases, while the gene matches leave 4 bases of the junction unaccounted for. CDR1 and CDR2, looked up from the germline V gene, are MGHRA and YSYEKL. Taken from cysteine to phenylalanine, the CDR3 has 15 residues. Only the CDR3 portion is preserved as DNA: 45 bases, with reading frame beginning at the first base. This sample was also put to use in a study of T cells in Graves' hyperthyroidism and ophthalmopathy. That second report states: Stable Graves' hyperthyroidism was defined as the absence of progression to ophthalmopathy over 18 months of follow-up. Hyperthyroidism patients were aged 18 to 65 years and newly diagnosed, with disease duration of less than 2 months. Exclusion was applied to patients with uncontrolled infections, other autoimmune diseases, pregnancy or lactation. Clinical symptoms, serum thyroxine and TRAb, thyroid ultrasound, and orbital computed tomography formed the basis for the diagnoses. The TCR CDR3 was subjected to a first round of RT-PCR using the HTBI primer set and the Qiagen OneStep RT-PCR kit. Blood samples also contained most of the expanded thyroid clonotypes (frequency above 0.001), which suggests that blood repertoires may reflect thyroid immune responses. Ophthalmopathy was separated from stable hyperthyroidism by a 13 V-J signature model, with roughly 88% sensitivity and roughly 81% specificity obtained in cross-validation and 80%/75% obtained in testing. In validation, the model predicted progression to ophthalmopathy a median of roughly 6.5 months before onset, with about 71% sensitivity and 72.22% specificity. To identify distinguishing TCR V-J signatures, a discovery cohort of around 98 patients was used, comprising 43 with Graves' ophthalmopathy and some 57 with stable Graves' hyperthyroidism. Whether ophthalmopathy could be predicted prospectively was tested in an independent validation cohort made up of approximately 19 hyperthyroidism patients plus 17 patients who later progressed to ophthalmopathy. The roughly 94 discovery patients were randomly divided into training and test sets at a 7:3 ratio. In six Graves' hyperthyroidism patients, the study also compared T-cell repertoires from thyroid tissue with T-cell repertoires from blood. Following sampling, methimazole starting at 30 mg daily was given to hyperthyroidism patients, and high-dose intravenous methylprednisolone was given to ophthalmopathy patients. Libraries were constructed in a second round of multiplex PCR, after which size selection and purification were carried out. The libraries were sequenced on an Illumina HiSeq2000 using paired-end 100 bp reads. SOAPnuke was used to process the raw data, throwing out any read that contained adapters or uncalled bases, had a mean Phred below 15, or lacked an exact constant-primer or identifier match. COPE v1.2.5 was used to merge the high-quality paired reads, and each unique nucleotide sequence was defined as a clonotype. MiTCR v1.1 was used to align clonotypes to the IMGT TRBV, TRBD and TRBJ reference segments. Only V-J combinations with frequency above 0.0001, covering about 99% of repertoires, were analysed. A TCS score was defined as the ratio of F50 (clonal expansion) to E x V (chaos), with BLOSUM62-based TCRdist applied between CDR3 peptides within each V-J. Welch's t-statistics and random forest reduced just over 500 V-J features to 13, which were used in a naive Bayes classifier (R e1071). No statistical method was used to set the sample size in advance, and investigators knew the group allocation. TCR Vbeta CDR3 sequencing of roughly 140 peripheral blood samples (under 45 ophthalmopathy, about 75 hyperthyroidism and roughly 17 progressor patients) is reported in the paper.

The receptor was isolated from a young woman with Graves disease. Donor details come from another sample of the same person, matched by shared clones. The material was peripheral blood mononuclear cells (PBMCs), obtained at new diagnosis, from a patient treated with antithyroid drugs. The receptor chain draws on TRBV4-1 and TRBJ2-1; the junction holds 10 bases that match TRBD1. The sequence in DNA is TGCGCCAGCAGCCAGAAAGGGACAGGGGACAATGAGCAGTTCTTC. This yields the protein CASSQKGTGDNEQFF.